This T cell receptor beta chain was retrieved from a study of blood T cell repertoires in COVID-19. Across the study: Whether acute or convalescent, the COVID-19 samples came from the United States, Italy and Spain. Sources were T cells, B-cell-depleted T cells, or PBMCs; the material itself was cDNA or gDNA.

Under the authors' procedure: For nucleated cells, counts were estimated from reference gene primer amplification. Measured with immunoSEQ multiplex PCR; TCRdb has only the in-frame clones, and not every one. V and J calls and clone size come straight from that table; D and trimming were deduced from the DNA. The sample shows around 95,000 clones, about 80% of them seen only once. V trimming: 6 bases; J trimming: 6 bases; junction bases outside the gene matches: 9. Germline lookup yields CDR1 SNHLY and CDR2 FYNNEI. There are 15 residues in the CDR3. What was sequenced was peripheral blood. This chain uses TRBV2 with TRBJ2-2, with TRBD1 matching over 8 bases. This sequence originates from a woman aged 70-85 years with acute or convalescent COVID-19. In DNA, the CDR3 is TGTGCCAGCAGGGGGTCAGGGGGCGTATCCGGGGAGCTGTTTTTT. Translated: CASRGSGGVSGELFF.